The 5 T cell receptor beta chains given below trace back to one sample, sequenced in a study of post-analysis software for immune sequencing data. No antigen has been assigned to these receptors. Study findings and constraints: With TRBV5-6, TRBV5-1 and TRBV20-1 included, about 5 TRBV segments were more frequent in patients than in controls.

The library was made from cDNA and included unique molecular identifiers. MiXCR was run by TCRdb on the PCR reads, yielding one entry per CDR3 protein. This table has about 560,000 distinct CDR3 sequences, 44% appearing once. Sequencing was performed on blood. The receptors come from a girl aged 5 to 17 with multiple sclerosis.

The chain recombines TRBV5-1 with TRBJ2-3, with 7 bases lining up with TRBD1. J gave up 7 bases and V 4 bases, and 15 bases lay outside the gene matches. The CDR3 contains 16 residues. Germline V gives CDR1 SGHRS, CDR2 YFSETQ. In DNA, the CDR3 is TGCGCCAGCAGCACTGCGGACAGGCACGTCGGGAATACGCAGTATTTT. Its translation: CASSTADRHVGNTQYF.

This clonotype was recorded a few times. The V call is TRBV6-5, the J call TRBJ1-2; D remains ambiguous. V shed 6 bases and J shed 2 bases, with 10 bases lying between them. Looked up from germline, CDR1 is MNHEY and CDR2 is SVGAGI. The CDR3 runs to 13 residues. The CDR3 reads CASSEGYNYGYTF. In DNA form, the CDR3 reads TGTGCCAGCAGCGAGGGTTACAACTATGGCTACACCTTC.

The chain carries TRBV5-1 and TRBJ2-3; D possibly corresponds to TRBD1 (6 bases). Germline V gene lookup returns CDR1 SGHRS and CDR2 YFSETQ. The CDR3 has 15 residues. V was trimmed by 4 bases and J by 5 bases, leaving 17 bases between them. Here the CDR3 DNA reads TGCGCCAGCAGCCTGGGGGCAGGGGTTATAGATACGCAGTATTTT. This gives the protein CASSLGAGVIDTQYF.

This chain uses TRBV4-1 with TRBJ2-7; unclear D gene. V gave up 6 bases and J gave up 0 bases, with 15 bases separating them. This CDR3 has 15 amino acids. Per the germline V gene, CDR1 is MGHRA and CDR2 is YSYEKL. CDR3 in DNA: TGCGCCAGCAGAAGCCATACTTTAAGCTCCTACGAGCAGTACTTC. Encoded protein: CASRSHTLSSYEQYF.

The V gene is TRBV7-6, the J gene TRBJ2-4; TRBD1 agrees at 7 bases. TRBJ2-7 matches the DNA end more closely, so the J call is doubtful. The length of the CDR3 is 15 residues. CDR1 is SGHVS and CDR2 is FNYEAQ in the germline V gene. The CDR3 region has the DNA TGTGCCAGCAGCCCCTTATTGGACAGGACCTACGAGCAGTACTTC. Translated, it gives CASSPLLDRTYEQYF.